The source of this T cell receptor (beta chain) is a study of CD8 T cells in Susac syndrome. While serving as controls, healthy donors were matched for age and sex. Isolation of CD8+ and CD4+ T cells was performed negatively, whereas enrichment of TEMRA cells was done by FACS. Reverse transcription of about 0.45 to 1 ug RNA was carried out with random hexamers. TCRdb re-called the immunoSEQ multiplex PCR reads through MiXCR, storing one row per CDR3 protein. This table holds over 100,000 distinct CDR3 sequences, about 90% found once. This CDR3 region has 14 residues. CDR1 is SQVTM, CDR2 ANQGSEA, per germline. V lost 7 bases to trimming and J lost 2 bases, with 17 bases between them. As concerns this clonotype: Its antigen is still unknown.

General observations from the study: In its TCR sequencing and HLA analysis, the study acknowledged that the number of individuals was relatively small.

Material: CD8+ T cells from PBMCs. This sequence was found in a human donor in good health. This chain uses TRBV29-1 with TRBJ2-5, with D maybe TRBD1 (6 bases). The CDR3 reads CSATPTGLQETQYF. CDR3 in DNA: TGCAGCGCAACACCGACAGGTTTGCAAGAGACCCAGTACTTC.